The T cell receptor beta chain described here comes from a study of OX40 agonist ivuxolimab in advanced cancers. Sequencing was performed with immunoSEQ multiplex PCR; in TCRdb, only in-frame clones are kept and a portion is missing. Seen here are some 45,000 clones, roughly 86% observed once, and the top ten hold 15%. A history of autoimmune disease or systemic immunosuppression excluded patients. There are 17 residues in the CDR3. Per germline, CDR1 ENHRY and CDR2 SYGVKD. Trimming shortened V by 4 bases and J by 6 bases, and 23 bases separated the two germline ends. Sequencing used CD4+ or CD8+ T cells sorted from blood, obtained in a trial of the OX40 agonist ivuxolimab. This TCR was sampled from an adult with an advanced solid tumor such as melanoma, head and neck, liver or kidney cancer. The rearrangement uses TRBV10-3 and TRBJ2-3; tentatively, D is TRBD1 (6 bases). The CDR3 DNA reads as TGTGCCATCAGTGCCGTATACAGGGTAACTGGATGGGATACGCAGTATTTT. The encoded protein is CAISAVYRVTGWDTQYF.